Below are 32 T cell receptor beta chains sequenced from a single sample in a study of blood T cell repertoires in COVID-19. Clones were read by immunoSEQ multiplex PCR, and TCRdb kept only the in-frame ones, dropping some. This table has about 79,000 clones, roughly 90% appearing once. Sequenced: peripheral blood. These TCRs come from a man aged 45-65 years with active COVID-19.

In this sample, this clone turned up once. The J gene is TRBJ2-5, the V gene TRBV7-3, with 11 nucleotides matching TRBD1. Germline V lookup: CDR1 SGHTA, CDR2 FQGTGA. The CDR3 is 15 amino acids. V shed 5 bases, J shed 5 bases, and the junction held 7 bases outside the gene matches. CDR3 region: CASSPRTGGAETQYF. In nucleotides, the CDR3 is TGTGCCAGCAGCCCACGGACAGGGGGCGCCGAGACCCAGTACTTC. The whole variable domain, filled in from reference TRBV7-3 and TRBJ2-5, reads GAGVSQTPSNKVTEKGKYVELRCDPISGHTALYWYRQSLGQGPEFLIYFQGTGAADDSGLPNDRFFAVRPEGSVSTLKIQRTERGDSAVYLCASSPRTGGAETQYFGPGTRLLVL.

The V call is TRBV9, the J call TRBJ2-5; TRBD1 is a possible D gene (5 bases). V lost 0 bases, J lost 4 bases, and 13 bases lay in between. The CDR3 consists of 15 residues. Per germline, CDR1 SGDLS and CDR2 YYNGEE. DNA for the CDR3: TGTGCCAGCAGCGTAGATGGCAGGGCCGTAGAGACCCAGTACTTC. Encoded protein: CASSVDGRAVETQYF.

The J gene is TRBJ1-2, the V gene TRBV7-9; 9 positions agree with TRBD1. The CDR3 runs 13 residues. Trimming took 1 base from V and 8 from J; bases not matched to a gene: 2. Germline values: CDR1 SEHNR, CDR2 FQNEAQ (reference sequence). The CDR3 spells CASSLGTGAGYTF. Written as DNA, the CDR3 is TGTGCCAGCAGCTTAGGGACAGGGGCCGGCTACACCTTC.

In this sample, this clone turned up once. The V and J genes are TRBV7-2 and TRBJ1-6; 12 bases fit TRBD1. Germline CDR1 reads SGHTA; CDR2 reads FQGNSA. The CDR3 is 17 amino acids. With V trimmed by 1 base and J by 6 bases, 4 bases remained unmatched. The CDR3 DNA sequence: TGTGCCAGCAGCTTAGGGGGACAGGGGGCGGGTAATTCACCCCTCCACTTT. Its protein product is CASSLGGQGAGNSPLHF.

CDR3 sequence: CASSSSGSTDTQYF. The DNA of the CDR3 is TGCGCCAGCAGCTCTAGCGGGAGCACAGATACGCAGTATTTT. The chain carries TRBV5-1 and TRBJ2-3, with 8 bases matching TRBD2. The germline V gene has CDR1 SGHRS and CDR2 YFSETQ. With 3 bases clipped from V and 0 bases from J, the junction kept 0 bases outside the gene matches. This CDR3 region has 14 residues.

The CDR3 spells CASSLGLAGASRRNNEQFF. The CDR3 nucleotides read TGTGCCAGCAGCTTAGGACTAGCGGGGGCGTCGCGTCGTAACAATGAGCAGTTCTTC. V usage is TRBV7-2 and J usage is TRBJ2-1, with 12 bases lining up with TRBD2. CDR1 SGHTA and CDR2 FQGNSA come from the germline V gene. The CDR3 runs 19 residues. The J segment lost 5 bases and the V segment lost 1 base, leaving 12 bases of the junction unmatched.

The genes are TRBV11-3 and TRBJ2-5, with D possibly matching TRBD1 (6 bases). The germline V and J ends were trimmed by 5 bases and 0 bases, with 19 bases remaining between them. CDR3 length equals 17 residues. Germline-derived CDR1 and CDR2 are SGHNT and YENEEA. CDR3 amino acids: CASSLNPPDRYQETQYF. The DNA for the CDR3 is TGTGCCAGCAGCCTCAACCCTCCGGACAGATACCAAGAGACCCAGTACTTC.

The CDR3 DNA reads TGTGCCAGCAGTATAAGGACAGGGAAGGGCGGCGAGCAGTACTTC. The encoded protein is CASSIRTGKGGEQYF. The rearrangement links TRBV28 to TRBJ2-7; 8 bases are shared with TRBD1. The CDR3 has 15 amino acids. V trimming: 5 bases; J trimming: 6 bases; junction bases outside the gene matches: 12. Germline V CDR1 and CDR2: MDHEN, SYDVKM.

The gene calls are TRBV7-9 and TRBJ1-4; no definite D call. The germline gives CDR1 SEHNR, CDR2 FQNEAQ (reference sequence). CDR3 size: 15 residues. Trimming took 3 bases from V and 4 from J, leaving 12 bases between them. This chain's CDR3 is CASSFNGGLNEKLFF. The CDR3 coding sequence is TGTGCCAGCAGCTTTAATGGAGGGCTTAATGAAAAACTGTTTTTT.

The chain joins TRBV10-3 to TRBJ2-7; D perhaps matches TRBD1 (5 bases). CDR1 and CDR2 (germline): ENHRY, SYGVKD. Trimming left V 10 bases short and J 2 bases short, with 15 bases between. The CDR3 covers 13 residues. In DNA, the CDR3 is TGTGCCACCGCACAGGACGCTACCTACGAGCAGTACTTC. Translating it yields CATAQDATYEQYF.

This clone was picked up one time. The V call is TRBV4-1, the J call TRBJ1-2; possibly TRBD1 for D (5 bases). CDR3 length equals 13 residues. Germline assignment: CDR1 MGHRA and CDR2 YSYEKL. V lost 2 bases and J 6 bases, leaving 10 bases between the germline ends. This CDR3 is CASSQTQGDGYTF. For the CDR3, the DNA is TGCGCCAGCAGCCAAACCCAGGGTGATGGCTACACCTTC.

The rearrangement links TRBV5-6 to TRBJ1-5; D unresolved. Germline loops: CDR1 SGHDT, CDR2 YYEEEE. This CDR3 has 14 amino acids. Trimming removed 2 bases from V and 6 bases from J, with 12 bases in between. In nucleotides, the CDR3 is TGTGCCAGCAGCTTATTCAGAAACCCTCAGCCCCAGCATTTT. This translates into CASSLFRNPQPQHF.

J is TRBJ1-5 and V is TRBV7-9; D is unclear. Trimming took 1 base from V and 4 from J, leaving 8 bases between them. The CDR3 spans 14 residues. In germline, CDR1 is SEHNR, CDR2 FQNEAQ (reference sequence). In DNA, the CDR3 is TGTGCCAGCAGCTTAGACAGCGGAAATCAGCCCCAGCATTTT. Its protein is CASSLDSGNQPQHF.

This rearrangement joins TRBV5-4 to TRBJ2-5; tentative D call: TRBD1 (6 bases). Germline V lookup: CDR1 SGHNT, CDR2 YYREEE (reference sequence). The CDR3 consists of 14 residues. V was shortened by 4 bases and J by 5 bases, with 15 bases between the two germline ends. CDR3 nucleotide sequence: TGTGCCAGCAGCGGACAGTCAGAACTGGAGACCCAGTACTTC. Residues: CASSGQSELETQYF.

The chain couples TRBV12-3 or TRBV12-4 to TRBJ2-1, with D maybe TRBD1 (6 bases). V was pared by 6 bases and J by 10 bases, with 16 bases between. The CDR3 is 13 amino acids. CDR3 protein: CASRSPSRGEQFF. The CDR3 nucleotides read TGTGCCAGCAGATCCCCCTCTAGGGGGGAGCAGTTCTTC.

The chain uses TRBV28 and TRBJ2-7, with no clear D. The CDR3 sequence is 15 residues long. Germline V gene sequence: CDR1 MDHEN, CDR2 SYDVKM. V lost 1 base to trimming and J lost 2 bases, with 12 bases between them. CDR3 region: CASSLLPGLTYEQYF. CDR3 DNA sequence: TGTGCCAGCAGTTTATTGCCAGGTCTAACCTACGAGCAGTACTTC.

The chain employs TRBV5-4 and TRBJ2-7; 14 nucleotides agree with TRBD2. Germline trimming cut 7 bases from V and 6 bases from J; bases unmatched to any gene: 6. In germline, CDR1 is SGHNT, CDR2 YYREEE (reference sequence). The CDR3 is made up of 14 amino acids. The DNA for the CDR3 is TGTGCCAGCGGCTGGGGACTAGCGGGGGTCGAGCAGTACTTC. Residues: CASGWGLAGVEQYF.

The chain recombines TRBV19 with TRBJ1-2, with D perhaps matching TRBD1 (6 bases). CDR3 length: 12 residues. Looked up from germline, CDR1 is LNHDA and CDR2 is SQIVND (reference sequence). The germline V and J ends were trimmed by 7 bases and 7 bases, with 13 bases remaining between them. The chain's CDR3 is CASTRRGGGYTF. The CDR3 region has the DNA TGTGCCAGTACCAGAAGAGGGGGTGGCTACACCTTC.

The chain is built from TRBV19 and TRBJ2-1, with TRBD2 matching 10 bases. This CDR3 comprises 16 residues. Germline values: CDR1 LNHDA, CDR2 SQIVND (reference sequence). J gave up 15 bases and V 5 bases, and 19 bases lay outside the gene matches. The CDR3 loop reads CASSPRQLAGVRSPFF. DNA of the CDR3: TGTGCCAGTAGTCCCCGGCAGCTAGCGGGAGTAAGGAGCCCGTTCTTC.

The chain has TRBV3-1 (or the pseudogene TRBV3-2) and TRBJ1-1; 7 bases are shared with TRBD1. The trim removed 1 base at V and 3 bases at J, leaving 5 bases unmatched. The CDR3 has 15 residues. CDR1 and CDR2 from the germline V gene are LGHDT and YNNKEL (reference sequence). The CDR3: CASSQARGFDTEAFF. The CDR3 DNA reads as TGTGCCAGCAGCCAAGCCAGGGGGTTTGACACTGAAGCTTTCTTT.

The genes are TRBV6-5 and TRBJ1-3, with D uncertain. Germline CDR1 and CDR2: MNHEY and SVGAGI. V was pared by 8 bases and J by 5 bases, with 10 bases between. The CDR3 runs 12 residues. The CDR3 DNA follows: TGTGCCAGCGGGCAGCAAAGAAACACCATATATTTT. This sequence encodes CASGQQRNTIYF.

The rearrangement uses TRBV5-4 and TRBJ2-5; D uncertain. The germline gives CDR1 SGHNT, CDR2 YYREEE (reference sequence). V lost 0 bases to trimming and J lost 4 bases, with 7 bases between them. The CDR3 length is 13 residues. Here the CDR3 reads CASSLAGGETQYF. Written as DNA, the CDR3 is TGTGCCAGCAGCTTGGCCGGCGGAGAGACCCAGTACTTC.

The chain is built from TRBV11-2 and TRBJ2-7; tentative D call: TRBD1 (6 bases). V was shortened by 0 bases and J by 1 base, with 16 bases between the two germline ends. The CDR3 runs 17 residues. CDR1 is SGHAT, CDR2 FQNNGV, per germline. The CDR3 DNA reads TGTGCCAGCAGCTTAGAAGGCACCAGGGGCTTTTCCTACGAGCAGTACTTC. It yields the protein CASSLEGTRGFSYEQYF.

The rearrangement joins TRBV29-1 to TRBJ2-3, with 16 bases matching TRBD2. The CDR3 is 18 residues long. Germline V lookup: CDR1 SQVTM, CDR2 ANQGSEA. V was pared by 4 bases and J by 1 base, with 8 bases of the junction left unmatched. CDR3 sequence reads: CSVAGLAGGIPRTDTQYF. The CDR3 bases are TGCAGCGTTGCGGGACTAGCGGGAGGGATTCCACGCACAGATACGCAGTATTTT.

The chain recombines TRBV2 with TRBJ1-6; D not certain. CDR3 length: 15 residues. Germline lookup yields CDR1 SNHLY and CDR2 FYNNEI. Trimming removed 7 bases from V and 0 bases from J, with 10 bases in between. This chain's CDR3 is CASKAASSYNSPLHF. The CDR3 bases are TGTGCCAGCAAAGCGGCCAGCTCCTATAATTCACCCCTCCACTTT.

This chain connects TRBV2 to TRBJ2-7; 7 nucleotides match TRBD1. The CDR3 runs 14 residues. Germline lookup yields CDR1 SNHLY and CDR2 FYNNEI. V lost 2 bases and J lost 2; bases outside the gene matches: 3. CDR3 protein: CASSERQGPYEQYF. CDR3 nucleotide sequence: TGTGCCAGCAGTGAAAGACAGGGACCCTACGAGCAGTACTTC.

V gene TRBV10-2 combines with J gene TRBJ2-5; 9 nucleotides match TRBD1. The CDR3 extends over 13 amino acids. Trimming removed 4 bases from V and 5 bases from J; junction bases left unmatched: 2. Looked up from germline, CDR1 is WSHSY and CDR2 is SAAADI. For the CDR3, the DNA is TGCGCCAGCAGTGCGGACAGGGGTGAGACCCAGTACTTC. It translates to CASSADRGETQYF.

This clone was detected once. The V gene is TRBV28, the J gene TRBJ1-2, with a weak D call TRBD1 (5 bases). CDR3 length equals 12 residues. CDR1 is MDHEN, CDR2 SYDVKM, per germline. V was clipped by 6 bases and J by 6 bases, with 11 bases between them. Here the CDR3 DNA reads TGTGCCAGCAGACAGGATTTCAATGGCTACACCTTC. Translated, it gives CASRQDFNGYTF.

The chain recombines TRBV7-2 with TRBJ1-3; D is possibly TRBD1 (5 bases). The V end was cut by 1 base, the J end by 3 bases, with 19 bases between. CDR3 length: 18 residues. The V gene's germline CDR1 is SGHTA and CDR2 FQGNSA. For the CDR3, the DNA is TGTGCCAGCAGCTTAGATGGGTGGAGGGGCGCTGGTGGAAACACCATATATTTT. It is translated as CASSLDGWRGAGGNTIYF.

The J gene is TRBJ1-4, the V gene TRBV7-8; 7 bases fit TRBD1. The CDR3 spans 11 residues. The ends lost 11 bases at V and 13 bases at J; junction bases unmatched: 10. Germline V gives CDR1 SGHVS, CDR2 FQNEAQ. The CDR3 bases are TGTGCCGTACAGGGACAGTGGGGACTGTTTTTT. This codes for CAVQGQWGLFF.

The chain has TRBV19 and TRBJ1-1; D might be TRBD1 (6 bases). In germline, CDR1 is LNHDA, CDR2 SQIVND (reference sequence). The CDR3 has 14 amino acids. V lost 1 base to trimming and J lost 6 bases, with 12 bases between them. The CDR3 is CASSIGRGFAEAFF. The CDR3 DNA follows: TGTGCCAGTAGTATAGGCAGGGGATTCGCTGAAGCTTTCTTT.

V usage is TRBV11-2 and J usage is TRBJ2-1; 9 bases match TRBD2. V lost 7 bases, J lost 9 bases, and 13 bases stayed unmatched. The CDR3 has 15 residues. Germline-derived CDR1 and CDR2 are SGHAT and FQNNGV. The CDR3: CASTGGGGYAAEQFF. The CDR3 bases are TGTGCCAGCACCGGCGGGGGGGGCTATGCGGCTGAGCAGTTCTTC.